One and the same sample provided the 19 T cell receptor beta chains below, sequenced in a study of blood T cell repertoires in COVID-19. Clones were sequenced by immunoSEQ multiplex PCR, and TCRdb holds only the in-frame ones, with some missing. The table includes 200,000 to 300,000 clones, roughly 82% detected once. Sequenced: peripheral blood. Receptors originate from a woman aged 80 or over with COVID-19, enrolled during active disease.

The J gene is TRBJ2-5, the V gene TRBV5-4; 7 bases align to TRBD1. The CDR3 has 14 residues. Germline V CDR1 and CDR2: SGHNT, YYREEE (reference sequence). Trimming cost V 0 bases and J 5 bases; bases outside gene matches: 4. CDR3 coding DNA: TGTGCCAGCAGCTTGGGACAGGGTTGGGAGACCCAGTACTTC. It translates to CASSLGQGWETQYF.

This sequence joins TRBV10-3 and TRBJ1-1, with 7 nucleotides matching TRBD1. After removal of 10 bases from V and 0 bases from J, the junction contained 11 bases not matched to a gene. Looked up from germline, CDR1 is ENHRY and CDR2 is SYGVKD. This CDR3 has 15 amino acids. CDR3 DNA sequence: TGTGCCACAGGGACAGACATGGGGATGAACACTGAAGCTTTCTTT. The encoded protein is CATGTDMGMNTEAFF.

This sequence joins TRBV28 and TRBJ1-4; tentatively, D is TRBD1 (6 bases). Trimming left V 6 bases short and J 0 bases short, with 17 bases between. Germline loops: CDR1 MDHEN, CDR2 SYDVKM. This CDR3 has 17 amino acids. The CDR3, as DNA: TGTGCCAGCAGCCGACCAGGCTGGACAGCAACTAATGAAAAACTGTTTTTT. Encoded protein: CASSRPGWTATNEKLFF.

The chain has TRBV4-2 and TRBJ2-3, with D possibly being TRBD1 (5 bases). Trimming stripped 4 bases from V and 1 base from J, with 6 bases between. The length of the CDR3 is 13 residues. The germline CDR1 and CDR2 sequences are LGHNA and YNFKEQ. CDR3 loop: CASSLGRTDTQYF. The CDR3 coding sequence is TGTGCCAGCAGCCTGGGGCGCACAGATACGCAGTATTTT.

V usage is TRBV5-4 and J usage is TRBJ1-5; possibly TRBD1 for D (5 bases). Trimming removed 5 bases at V and 1 base at J, with 10 bases between. The CDR3 is made up of 14 amino acids. Germline V lookup: CDR1 SGHNT, CDR2 YYREEE (reference sequence). The CDR3 protein is CASRDSGSNQPQHF. As DNA, the CDR3 is TGTGCCAGCAGGGATTCAGGGAGCAATCAGCCCCAGCATTTT. Combining the CDR3 with reference TRBV5-4 and TRBJ1-5 gives the whole variable domain ETGVTQSPTHLIKTRGQQVTLRCSSQSGHNTVSWYQQALGQGPQFIFQYYREEENGRGNFPPRFSGLQFPNYSSELNVNALELDDSALYLCASRDSGSNQPQHFGDGTRLSIL.

This chain uses TRBV7-9 with TRBJ2-1; 14 bases agree with TRBD2. Trimming took 6 bases from V and 7 from J; bases not matched to a gene: 17. CDR3 length equals 19 residues. Germline CDR1 is SEHNR and CDR2 is FQNEAQ (reference sequence). CDR3 amino acids: CASREGLAGASVDTNEQFF. As DNA, the CDR3 is TGTGCCAGCAGAGAGGGACTAGCGGGGGCCTCGGTTGATACAAATGAGCAGTTCTTC.

In regard to this clone: The junction and the germline gene differ at one end; a read error may be behind it. The chain is built from TRBV18 and TRBJ1-5, with unresolved D. The CDR3 extends over 17 amino acids. The germline V gene has CDR1 KGHSH and CDR2 LQKENI. The CDR3 nucleotides are TGTGCCAGCTCCCGCTCCTGGGTCGGAACTAGCAATGAGCCCCAGCATTTT. This translates into CASSRSWVGTSNEPQHF.

V is TRBV11-3 and J is TRBJ2-2, with 9 nucleotides matching TRBD2. V dropped 7 bases and J dropped 7; count of bases not matched to a gene: 13. The CDR3 has 16 amino acids. The germline V gene has CDR1 SGHNT and CDR2 YENEEA. CDR3 in DNA: TGTGCCAGCACCCCCGGCGGGGGGGGCGGTTACGGGGAGCTGTTTTTT. Translated: CASTPGGGGGYGELFF.

The chain recombines TRBV11-2 with TRBJ1-1; the match to TRBD1 covers 8 bases. The CDR3 extends over 15 amino acids. Germline CDR1 and CDR2: SGHAT and FQNNGV. Trimming took 2 bases from V and 4 from J; bases not matched to a gene: 6. The CDR3 coding sequence is TGTGCCAGCAGCTTAACTGGACAGGGTGGCACTGAAGCTTTCTTT. Residues: CASSLTGQGGTEAFF.

V is TRBV7-9 and J is TRBJ1-2; 7 positions match TRBD1. Per the germline V gene, CDR1 is SEHNR and CDR2 is FQNEAQ (reference sequence). Trimming at V came to 5 bases and at J to 5 bases, leaving 11 bases not matched to a gene. The CDR3 spans 15 residues. The CDR3 DNA sequence: TGTGCCAGCAGCCCCACGGGGACAGACTATTATGGCTACACCTTC. Amino acid sequence: CASSPTGTDYYGYTF.

V is TRBV7-2 and J is TRBJ1-3; TRBD1 is a possible D gene (6 bases). Germline CDR1 is SGHTA and CDR2 is FQGNSA. V lost 1 base, J lost 0 bases, and 10 bases lay in between. This CDR3 region has 16 residues. CDR3 bases: TGTGCCAGCAGCTTAGAAGACAGGAGCTCTGGAAACACCATATATTTT. It is translated as CASSLEDRSSGNTIYF.

V and J are TRBV11-3 and TRBJ2-1, with D possibly matching TRBD1 (6 bases). Trimming removed 5 bases at V and 5 bases at J, with 13 bases between. CDR3 length: 14 residues. Germline values: CDR1 SGHNT, CDR2 YENEEA. The CDR3 nucleotides read TGTGCCAGCAGCGTTGACAGGAGAGACAATGAGCAGTTCTTC. Amino acid sequence: CASSVDRRDNEQFF.

The CDR3 DNA reads TGCGCCAGCAGCTTGGACCCCTCGGGGGGCGAGCAGTACTTC. It encodes CASSLDPSGGEQYF. The V and J genes are TRBV5-1 and TRBJ2-7; 7 bases map to TRBD2. J was trimmed by 6 bases and V by 0 bases; bases with no gene match: 6. This CDR3 has 14 amino acids. CDR1 is SGHRS, CDR2 YFSETQ, per germline.

The chain uses TRBV5-6 and TRBJ2-5; tentative D call: TRBD1 (6 bases). The V gene's germline CDR1 is SGHDT and CDR2 YYEEEE. The length of the CDR3 is 15 residues. V was cut by 4 bases and J by 1 base, with 14 bases left in between. The DNA for the CDR3 is TGTGCCAGCAGCGAATGGACAGTCCTCCAAGAGACCCAGTACTTC. Its translation: CASSEWTVLQETQYF.

The CDR3 sequence: CASSYGQGSSSQPQHF. The CDR3, as DNA: TGTGCCAGCAGTTATGGACAGGGTTCGTCTAGCCAGCCCCAGCATTTT. V gene TRBV6-2 or TRBV6-3 combines with J gene TRBJ1-5; 8 positions match TRBD1. CDR3 length equals 16 residues. The V and J ends lost 3 bases and 7 bases, in that order; junction bases with no gene match: 11. Per germline, CDR1 MNHEY and CDR2 SVGEGT.

This chain connects TRBV10-3 to TRBJ2-1, with 9 bases lining up with TRBD2. From germline, CDR1 is ENHRY and CDR2 SYGVKD. V lost 4 bases to trimming and J lost 6 bases; unmatched junction nucleotides: 7. The CDR3 consists of 15 residues. The CDR3 sequence: CAISGRRGGLNEQFF. The CDR3 DNA reads as TGTGCCATCAGTGGCCGGCGGGGGGGCCTCAATGAGCAGTTCTTC.

Remarks on this clone: Other DNA sequences in this specimen translate into the identical CDR3. J is TRBJ2-3 and V is TRBV6-5; no clear D. The CDR3 loop spans 12 amino acids. Trimming shortened V by 5 bases and J by 0 bases, and 3 bases separated the two germline ends. Germline V gives CDR1 MNHEY, CDR2 SVGAGI. CDR3 DNA sequence: TGTGCCAGCAGTCGTAGCACAGATACGCAGTATTTT. Translating it yields CASSRSTDTQYF.

The chain links TRBV27 to TRBJ1-2, with D unclear. The V end was cut by 0 bases, the J end by 4 bases, with 12 bases between. CDR1 is MNHEY, CDR2 SMNVEV, per germline (reference sequence). The length of the CDR3 is 15 residues. CDR3 loop: CASSLSPHFSYGYTF. The CDR3 bases are TGTGCCAGCAGTTTATCCCCCCACTTTTCCTATGGCTACACCTTC.

V is TRBV28 and J is TRBJ1-5; tentatively, D is TRBD1 (6 bases). The CDR3 is made up of 14 amino acids. CDR1 is MDHEN, CDR2 SYDVKM, per germline. V was pared by 11 bases and J by 0 bases, with 14 bases between. The CDR3 DNA sequence: TGTGCCGTGGGGGGGGCCCCTAGCAATCAGCCCCAGCATTTT. Translating gives CAVGGAPSNQPQHF.